The 10 T cell receptor beta chains given below trace back to one sample, sequenced in a study of blood T cell repertoires in COVID-19. Sequenced by immunoSEQ multiplex PCR; TCRdb stores in-frame clones only, minus some. The sample yields 85,000 to 120,000 clones, roughly 86% seen once. The sample taken for sequencing was peripheral blood. The receptors originated from a man in his fifties with active or convalescent COVID-19.

V gene TRBV6-1 combines with J gene TRBJ2-5, with TRBD2 identical over 9 bases. V gave up 2 bases and J gave up 1 base; unmatched junction bases: 2. CDR1 and CDR2 (germline): MNHNS, SASEGT. The CDR3 extends over 15 amino acids. The CDR3 spells CASSEQRGAQETQYF. The DNA of the CDR3 is TGTGCCAGCAGTGAACAGCGGGGGGCCCAAGAGACCCAGTACTTC.

The rearrangement uses TRBV7-9 and TRBJ2-7; maybe TRBD2 (6 bases). CDR3 size: 15 residues. Trimming left V 4 bases short and J 0 bases short, with 13 bases between. Germline lookup yields CDR1 SEHNR and CDR2 FQNEAQ (reference sequence). CDR3 residues: CASSSIRENSYEQYF. The CDR3 DNA reads TGTGCCAGCAGCTCCATCCGGGAGAACTCCTACGAGCAGTACTTC. Filled out from reference TRBV7-9 and TRBJ2-7, the complete variable domain reads DTGVSQNPRHKITKRGQNVTFRCDPISEHNRLYWYRQTLGQGPEFLTYFQNEAQLEKSRLLSDRFSAERPKGSFSTLEIQRTEQGDSAMYLCASSSIRENSYEQYFGPGTRLTVT.

The V and J genes are TRBV5-6 and TRBJ1-3; tentatively, D is TRBD1 (6 bases). The germline V gene has CDR1 SGHDT and CDR2 YYEEEE. The CDR3 is made up of 14 amino acids. Trimming took 4 bases from V and 2 from J, leaving 10 bases between them. CDR3 amino acids: CASSPRGTGNTIYF. CDR3 bases: TGTGCCAGCAGCCCGAGGGGGACTGGAAACACCATATATTTT. Drawing the rest from reference TRBV5-6 and TRBJ1-3, the complete variable domain is DAGVTQSPTHLIKTRGQQVTLRCSPKSGHDTVSWYQQALGQGPQFIFQYYEEEERQRGNFPDRFSGHQFPNYSSELNVNALLLGDSALYLCASSPRGTGNTIYFGEGSWLTVV.

This clone was counted between two and nine times. V usage is TRBV6-7 and J usage is TRBJ2-2; 9 nucleotides line up with TRBD2. TRBV6-7 is an open reading frame whose function is uncertain. CDR3 length equals 16 residues. V shed 2 bases, J shed 6 bases, and the junction held 7 bases outside the gene matches. As DNA, the CDR3 is TGTGCCAGCAGTTACACGGCTAGCGGGGAGGCCGGGGAGCTGTTTTTT. It codes for CASSYTASGEAGELFF.

This sequence joins TRBV5-1 and TRBJ1-1; the match to TRBD1 covers 10 bases. CDR3 length: 14 residues. V trimming: 4 bases; J trimming: 3 bases; junction bases outside the gene matches: 3. CDR1 is SGHRS, CDR2 YFSETQ, per germline. CDR3 coding DNA: TGCGCCAGCAGCCTAGGGACAGGGGACACTGAAGCTTTCTTT. It codes for CASSLGTGDTEAFF.

Of note for this clone: In the same sample, other DNA sequences code for this CDR3. The chain links TRBV7-9 to TRBJ1-2; TRBD1 might be the D (5 bases). V gave up 2 bases and J gave up 5 bases, with 9 bases separating them. Looked up from germline, CDR1 is SEHNR and CDR2 is FQNEAQ (reference sequence). This CDR3 is 13 amino acids long. CDR3 DNA: TGTGCCAGCAGCTTACCAGGGAATTATGGCTACACCTTC. As protein: CASSLPGNYGYTF.

The chain links TRBV4-1 to TRBJ2-6, with 9 bases matching TRBD1. The V and J ends lost 3 bases and 1 base, in that order; junction bases with no gene match: 1. The germline CDR1 and CDR2 sequences are MGHRA and YSYEKL. This CDR3 comprises 16 residues. CDR3 nucleotides: TGCGCCAGCAGCCAGGGACAGGGTTCTGGGGCCAACGTCCTGACTTTC. It yields the protein CASSQGQGSGANVLTF.

Written as DNA, the CDR3 is TGTGCCAGCAGCCAGGACAGCCAAAAGGCTTTCTTT. This codes for CASSQDSQKAFF. The chain couples TRBV5-6 to TRBJ1-1; the D gene is possibly TRBD1 (6 bases). Trimming left V 4 bases short and J 11 bases short, with 15 bases between. Germline-derived CDR1 and CDR2 are SGHDT and YYEEEE. The length of the CDR3 is 12 residues.

The chain joins TRBV29-1 to TRBJ2-1, with no clear D. This CDR3 is 11 amino acids long. Germline lookup yields CDR1 SQVTM and CDR2 ANQGSEA. Trimming pared 7 bases from V and 7 bases from J, leaving 11 bases between. CDR3 DNA: TGCAGCGCCTCTGACTTGAATGAGCAGTTCTTC. Amino acids: CSASDLNEQFF.

The chain joins TRBV19 to TRBJ2-5; TRBD2 matches 12 bases. Germline V CDR1 and CDR2: LNHDA, SQIVND (reference sequence). The CDR3 covers 15 residues. V shed 5 bases, J shed 2 bases, and the junction held 3 bases outside the gene matches. CDR3 sequence: CASSLLAGGQETQYF. The CDR3 bases are TGTGCCAGTAGTCTACTAGCGGGGGGACAAGAGACCCAGTACTTC.